This T cell receptor (beta chain) emerged from a study of PD-L1 blockade in urothelial cancer. Looking at the study overall: Blood analysis occurred 3 weeks (second dose) and 6 weeks after treatment start.

Germline values: CDR1 LNHDA, CDR2 SQIVND (reference sequence). The V gene lost 1 base and the J gene lost 5 bases, with 20 bases spanning the gap. This CDR3 has 18 residues. Findings and limits, study-wide: When pretreatment blood TCR clonality was below the median, it predicted better survival.

In each PCR, synthetic TCR analog templates were spiked in. TCRdb's copy holds only in-frame clones and misses some; the assay was immunoSEQ multiplex PCR. The table lists over 65,000 clones, 75% to 90% of them singletons. Time point reported: pretreatment peripheral blood. Comment on this clone: The target antigen is unknown.

Sequencing was performed on PBMCs, taken around atezolizumab (anti-PD-L1) treatment. V usage is TRBV19 and J usage is TRBJ2-2; tentative D call: TRBD2 (6 bases). The clonotype comes from a man between 65 and 85 years old with urothelial cancer. The CDR3 bases are TGTGCCAGTAGTATAGCTAAACCGGGAACGAGCGGGACCGGGGAGCTGTTTTTT. This sequence encodes CASSIAKPGTSGTGELFF.